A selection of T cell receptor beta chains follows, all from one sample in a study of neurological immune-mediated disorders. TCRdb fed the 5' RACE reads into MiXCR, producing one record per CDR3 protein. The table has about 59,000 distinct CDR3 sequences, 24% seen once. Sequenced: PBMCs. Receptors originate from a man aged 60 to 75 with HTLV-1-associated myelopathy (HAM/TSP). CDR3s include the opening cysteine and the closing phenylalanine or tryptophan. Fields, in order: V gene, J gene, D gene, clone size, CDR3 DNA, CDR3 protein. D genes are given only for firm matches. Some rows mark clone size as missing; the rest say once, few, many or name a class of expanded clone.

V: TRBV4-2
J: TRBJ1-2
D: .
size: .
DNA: TGTGCCAGCAGCCAAGAAGGAAGAAACTATGGCTACACCTTC
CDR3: CASSQEGRNYGYTF

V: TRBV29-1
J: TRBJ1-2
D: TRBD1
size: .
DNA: TGCAGCGTGAGAGACAGGGACCAAAGTGGCTACACCTTC
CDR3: CSVRDRDQSGYTF

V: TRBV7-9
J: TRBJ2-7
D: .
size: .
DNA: TGTGCCAGCAGCCCCAGCATGGGGAGCTACGAGCAGTACTTC
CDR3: CASSPSMGSYEQYF

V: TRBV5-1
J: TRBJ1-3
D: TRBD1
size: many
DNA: TGCGCCAGCAGCCCAGGCGGGACAGCCGGAAACACCATATATTTT
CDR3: CASSPGGTAGNTIYF

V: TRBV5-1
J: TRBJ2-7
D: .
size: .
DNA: TGCGTCAGCAGATCCGCGACTTGGACCCTCACCTACGAGCAGTACTTC
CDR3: CVSRSATWTLTYEQYF

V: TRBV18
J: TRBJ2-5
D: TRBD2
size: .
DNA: TGTGCCAGCTCACCAACTAGCGGGAGAGCCGGCCGGGAGATCCAGTACTTC
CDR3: CASSPTSGRAGREIQYF

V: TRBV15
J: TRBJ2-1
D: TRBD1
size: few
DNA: TGTGCCACCAGCAGGGCCGGGACAGGGGATAACAATGAGCAGTTCTTC
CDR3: CATSRAGTGDNNEQFF

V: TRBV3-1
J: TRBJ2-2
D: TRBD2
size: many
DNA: TGTGCCAGCAGCCCACTAACTAGCGGGAGAACCGGGGAGCTGTTTTTT
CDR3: CASSPLTSGRTGELFF

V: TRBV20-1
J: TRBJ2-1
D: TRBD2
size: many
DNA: TGCAGTGCTAGGACTAGCGGGAGGAGCAATGAGCAGTTCTTC
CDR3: CSARTSGRSNEQFF

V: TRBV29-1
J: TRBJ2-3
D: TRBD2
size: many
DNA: TGCAGCGCCGGGGGGGCCGGCACAGATACGCAGTATTTT
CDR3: CSAGGAGTDTQYF

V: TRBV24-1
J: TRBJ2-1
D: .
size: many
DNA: TGTGCCACCAGTGACGGAGACAATGAGCAGTTCTTC
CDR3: CATSDGDNEQFF

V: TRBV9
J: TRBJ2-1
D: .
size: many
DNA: TGTGCCAGCAGCGTAGCGAGAGGGGGGTTGGATGAGCAGTTCTTC
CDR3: CASSVARGGLDEQFF

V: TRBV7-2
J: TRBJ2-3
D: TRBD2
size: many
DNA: TGTGCCAGCAAGTTAGCGGGAGCCACAGATACGCAGTATTTT
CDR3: CASKLAGATDTQYF

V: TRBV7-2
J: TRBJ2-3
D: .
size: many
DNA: TGTGCCAGCAGCTCTCCTCCTCTCTTGACGCAGTATTTT
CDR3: CASSSPPLLTQYF

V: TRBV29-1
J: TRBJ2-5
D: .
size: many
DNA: TGCAGCGTTGAGTTGGGGAAAGAGACCCAGTACTTC
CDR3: CSVELGKETQYF

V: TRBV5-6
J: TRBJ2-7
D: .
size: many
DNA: TGTGCCAGCAGCCTTCCCGGGACCAACTCCTACGAGCAGTACTTC
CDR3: CASSLPGTNSYEQYF

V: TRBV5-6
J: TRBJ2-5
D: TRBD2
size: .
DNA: TGTGCCAGCAGCGCGGGACTAGTAGCCGAGACCCAGTACTTC
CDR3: CASSAGLVAETQYF

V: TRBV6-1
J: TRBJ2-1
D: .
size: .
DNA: TGTGCCAGCACCACGGATCCTACCTACAATGAGCAGTTCTTC
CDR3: CASTTDPTYNEQFF

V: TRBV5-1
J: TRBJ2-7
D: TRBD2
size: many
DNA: TGCGCCAGCAGCTTTCTACCCCTAGCGGGAGATGCGAACGAGCAGTACTTC
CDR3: CASSFLPLAGDANEQYF

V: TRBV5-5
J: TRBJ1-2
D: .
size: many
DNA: TGTGCCAGCAGCTTGGGCGGTAACTATGGCTACACCTTC
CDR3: CASSLGGNYGYTF

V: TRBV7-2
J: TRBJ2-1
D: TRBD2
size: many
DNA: TGTGCCAGCAGCCTTTCGTTGGTGGCGGGAGCCAATGAGCAGTTCTTC
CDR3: CASSLSLVAGANEQFF

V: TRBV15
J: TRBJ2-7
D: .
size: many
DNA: TGTGCCACCAGCAGCCTTACAGGTTTCCCTTCCTACGAGCAGTACTTC
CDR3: CATSSLTGFPSYEQYF

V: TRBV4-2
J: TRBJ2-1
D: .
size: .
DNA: TGTGCCAGCAGCCAAGAGGTTGGGGCCTATAAGCAGTTCTTC
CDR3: CASSQEVGAYKQFF

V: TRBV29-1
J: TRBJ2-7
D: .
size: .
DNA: TGCAGCGCCCTGCTGGGCGATCGGGTATCCTACGAGCAGTACTTC
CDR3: CSALLGDRVSYEQYF

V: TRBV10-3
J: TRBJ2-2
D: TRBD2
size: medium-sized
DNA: TGTGCCATCAGCGCGACTAGCGGGAGTACACCCGGGGAGCTGTTTTTT
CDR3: CAISATSGSTPGELFF